This record looks at one T cell receptor beta chain sequence and its context. Time point reported: newly diagnosed, previously untreated cHL patient sample. This specimen belongs to a study of PD-1 blockade in classical Hodgkin lymphoma. The protocol was immunoSEQ multiplex PCR, while the TCRdb copy is restricted to in-frame clones and leaves out a portion. This table has some 70,000 clones, over 85% appearing once. The sequence was collected from a human donor with classical Hodgkin lymphoma. The sequencing sample was made of peripheral blood mononuclear cells (PBMCs).

CDR3 sequence (DNA): TGTGCCAGCAGCCCACAAGAGACCCAGTACTTC. Encoded protein: CASSPQETQYF. The chain recombines TRBV7-2 with TRBJ2-5; D gene unclear. Per the germline V gene, CDR1 is SGHTA and CDR2 is FQGNSA. V shed 5 bases and J shed 2 bases, with 3 bases lying between them. The CDR3 is 11 amino acids.